This T cell receptor (beta chain) was captured in a study of Graves' ophthalmopathy and Graves' hyperthyroidism. About the research overall: Stable hyperthyroidism denotes an absence of ophthalmopathy throughout 18 months of follow-up.

Overall study results and limits: Blood shared most expanded thyroid clonotypes above 0.001 frequency.

The CDR3 extends over 14 amino acids. Germline V gives CDR1 DFQATT, CDR2 SNEGSKA (reference sequence). V dropped 6 bases and J dropped 7 bases, with 18 bases sitting between them. CDR3 regions of TCR beta were amplified from RNA transcripts. The library came from an HTBI-primed first-round RT-PCR and a second-round multiplex PCR. TCRdb re-derived calls from the multiplex PCR reads in MiXCR, one entry per CDR3 protein. This repertoire shows more than 1,000,000 distinct CDR3 sequences, roughly two fifths found once; its top ten account for around 10%. The study excluded patients with other autoimmune diseases, uncontrolled infections, pregnancy or lactation. Each diagnosis was determined on the basis of clinical symptoms, serum thyroxine, TRAb, thyroid ultrasound and orbital computed tomography. On this clonotype: The target antigen is unknown.

Sample: peripheral blood or thyroid tissue (not recorded which). The rearrangement links TRBV20-1 to TRBJ1-4; no clear D. The sequence was collected from an adult man with Graves' hyperthyroidism. CDR3 residues: CSAAPASRSEKLFF. The CDR3 region has the DNA TGCAGTGCGGCTCCGGCATCACGGAGTGAAAAACTGTTTTTT.